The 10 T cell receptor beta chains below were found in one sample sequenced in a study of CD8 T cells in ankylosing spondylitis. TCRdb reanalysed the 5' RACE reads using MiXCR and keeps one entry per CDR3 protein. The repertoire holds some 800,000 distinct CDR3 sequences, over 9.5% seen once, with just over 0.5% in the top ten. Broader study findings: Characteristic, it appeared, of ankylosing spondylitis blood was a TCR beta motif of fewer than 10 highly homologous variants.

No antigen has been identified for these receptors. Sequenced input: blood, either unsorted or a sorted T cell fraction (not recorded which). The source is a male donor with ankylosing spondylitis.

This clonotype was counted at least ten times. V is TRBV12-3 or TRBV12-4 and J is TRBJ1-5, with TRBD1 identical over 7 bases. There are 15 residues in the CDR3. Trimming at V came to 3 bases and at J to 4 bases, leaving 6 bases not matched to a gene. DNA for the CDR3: TGTGCCAGCAGTTTGGGACAGCCACTAAATCAGCCCCAGCATTTT. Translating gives CASSLGQPLNQPQHF.

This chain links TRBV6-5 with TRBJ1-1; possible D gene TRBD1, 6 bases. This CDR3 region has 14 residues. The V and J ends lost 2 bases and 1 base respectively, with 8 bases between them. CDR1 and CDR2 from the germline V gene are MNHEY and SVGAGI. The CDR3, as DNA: TGTGCCAGCAGTTACATGGGGGCGAACACTGAAGCTTTCTTT. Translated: CASSYMGANTEAFF.

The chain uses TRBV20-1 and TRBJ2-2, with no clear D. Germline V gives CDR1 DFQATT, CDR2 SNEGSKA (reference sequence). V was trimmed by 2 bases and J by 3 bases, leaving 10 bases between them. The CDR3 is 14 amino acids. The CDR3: CSARSSLYTGELFF. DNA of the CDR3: TGCAGTGCTAGATCCAGCCTTTACACCGGGGAGCTGTTTTTT.

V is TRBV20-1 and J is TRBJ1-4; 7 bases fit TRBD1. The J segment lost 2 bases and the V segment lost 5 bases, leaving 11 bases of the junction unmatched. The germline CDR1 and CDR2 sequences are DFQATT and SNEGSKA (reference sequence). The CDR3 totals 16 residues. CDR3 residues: CSAVRQGGSTNEKLFF. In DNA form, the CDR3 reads TGCAGTGCTGTTAGACAGGGAGGGTCGACTAATGAAAAACTGTTTTTT.

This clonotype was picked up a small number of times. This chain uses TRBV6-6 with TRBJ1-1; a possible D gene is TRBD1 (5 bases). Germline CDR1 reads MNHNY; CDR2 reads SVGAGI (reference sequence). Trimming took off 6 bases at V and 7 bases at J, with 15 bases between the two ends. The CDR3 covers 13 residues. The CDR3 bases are TGTGCCAGCAGACCACAGGTGGACGGTGAAGCTTTCTTT. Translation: CASRPQVDGEAFF.

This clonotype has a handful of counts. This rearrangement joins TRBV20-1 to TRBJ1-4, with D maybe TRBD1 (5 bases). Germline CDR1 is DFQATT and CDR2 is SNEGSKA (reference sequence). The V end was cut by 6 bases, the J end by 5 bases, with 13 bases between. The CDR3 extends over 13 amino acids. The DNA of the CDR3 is TGCAGTGCCAGCAGTGGGGGAAATGAAAAACTGTTTTTT. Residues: CSASSGGNEKLFF.

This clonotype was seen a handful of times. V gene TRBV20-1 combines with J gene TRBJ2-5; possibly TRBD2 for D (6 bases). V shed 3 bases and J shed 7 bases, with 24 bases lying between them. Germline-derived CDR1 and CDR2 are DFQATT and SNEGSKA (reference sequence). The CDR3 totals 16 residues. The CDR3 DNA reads TGCAGTGCTAGTCCTAATGGGGCCTCCCGGAGGGGGACCCAGTACTTC. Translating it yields CSASPNGASRRGTQYF.

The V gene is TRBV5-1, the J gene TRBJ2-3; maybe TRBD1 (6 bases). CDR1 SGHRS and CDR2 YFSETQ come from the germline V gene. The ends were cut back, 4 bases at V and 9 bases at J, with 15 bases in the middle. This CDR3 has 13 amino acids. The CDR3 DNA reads TGCGCCAGCAGCCTACGGGACACGGGAACGCAGTATTTT. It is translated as CASSLRDTGTQYF.

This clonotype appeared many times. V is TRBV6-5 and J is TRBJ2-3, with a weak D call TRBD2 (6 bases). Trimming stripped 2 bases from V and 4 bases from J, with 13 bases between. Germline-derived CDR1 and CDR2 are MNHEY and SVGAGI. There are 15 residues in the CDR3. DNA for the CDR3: TGTGCCAGCAGTTACATCCAGGGAGGTGCAGATACGCAGTATTTT. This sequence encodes CASSYIQGGADTQYF.

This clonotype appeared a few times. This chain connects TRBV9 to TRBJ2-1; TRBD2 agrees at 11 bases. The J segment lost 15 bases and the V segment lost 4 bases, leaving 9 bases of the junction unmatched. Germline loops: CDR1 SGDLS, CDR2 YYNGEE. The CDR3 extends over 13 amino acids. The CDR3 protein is CASSTGLAGLLFF. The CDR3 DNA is TGTGCCAGCAGCACCGGACTAGCGGGCCTTTTGTTCTTC.